The clone carrying this T cell receptor beta chain occurred a few times. Its target is not known. The sample is drawn from a study of spatial heterogeneity in lung cancer. For the study at large: Consistent detection of more beta-chain than alpha-chain sequences was observed.

Unique molecular identifiers tagged every individual TCR cDNA molecule. From the 5' RACE reads, TCRdb called clonotypes with MiXCR, one entry per CDR3 protein. The table has about 85,000 distinct CDR3 sequences, about 20% seen once. Time point denoted: sample taken at primary tumor resection. Unsorted tumor, nontumor lung tissue or cryopreserved PBMC supplied the whole RNA. The donors, 60 to 80 patients with untreated early-stage non-small cell lung cancer, provided the samples. Study-level results: Detection of ubiquitous tumor TCRs in blood was higher at resection than follow-up.

The CDR3 extends over 14 amino acids. Germline lookup yields CDR1 SQVTM and CDR2 ANQGSEA. Trimming left V 1 base short and J 0 bases short, with 10 bases between. The chain links TRBV29-1 to TRBJ2-7; perhaps TRBD2 as D (5 bases). The origin of this receptor is a male donor with early-stage non-small cell lung cancer. Material: PBMCs, obtained at surgery. This CDR3 reads CSVEGQAGSYEQYF. The CDR3 DNA reads as TGCAGCGTTGAAGGGCAGGCGGGCTCCTACGAGCAGTACTTC.